This TCR beta chain was found in a study of T cell responses to AZD1222 COVID-19 vaccine. A single count supports this clone. Its antigen is not identified. Assay: immunoSEQ multiplex PCR; the TCRdb copy retains only in-frame clones and omits some. The sample has approximately 120,000 clones, about 83% seen once; the top ten hold around 12%. Overall study findings and caveats: Females made up more of the donors, who were largely white British, and clonal diversity may have come out too low. As reported, nearly half of all spike-specific TCRs target variant regions that are unmutated.

The clonotype was recovered from an adult in good health. The source material was peripheral blood, sampled on day 0 of AZD1222 vaccination.

This CDR3 is CASRPQTMNTEAFF. CDR3 sequence (DNA): TGTGCCAGCAGACCTCAGACCATGAACACTGAAGCTTTCTTT. V is TRBV28 and J is TRBJ1-1; D gene ambiguous. The V gene's germline CDR1 is MDHEN and CDR2 SYDVKM. With 6 bases removed from V and 0 bases from J, the gap between germline ends came to 11 bases. CDR3 size: 14 residues.